This T cell receptor (beta chain) was recovered during a study of beta chain features in type 1 diabetes. Notes on the study in general: Researchers report that Type 1 diabetes patients had moderately but significantly shorter TCRB CDR3s across all four CD4+ subsets.

Comment on this clone: Its target is unknown.

Investigators reverse transcribed all isolated RNA, so they sequenced expressed TCRB transcripts. An average of approximately 3.6 million reads was obtained for naive, central memory and regulatory T cell samples. Profiling relied on immunoSEQ multiplex PCR, and the TCRdb table lists in-frame clones only, not all of them. The sample has about 370,000 clones, over 13% seen once. With 3 bases clipped from V and 8 bases from J, the junction kept 6 bases outside the gene matches. This CDR3 is 15 amino acids long. Per the germline V gene, CDR1 is SGHTA and CDR2 is FQGNSA. The receptor comes from a woman aged 18-29 years in good health. The sequenced material came from naive CD4+ T cells from blood. V and J are TRBV7-2 and TRBJ2-1; 11 bases are shared with TRBD2. CDR3 bases: TGTGCCAGCAGCTTTAAACCGGGACTAGCGGATGAGCAGTTCTTC. Protein: CASSFKPGLADEQFF.